The TCR beta chain described here comes from a study of T cell responses to AZD1222 COVID-19 vaccine (dated by TCRdb to 2020 to 2022). At the level of the whole study: A total of approximately 240 trial participants underwent TCR sequencing, of whom about 210 had received two doses of AZD1222 and some 25 had received two doses of the MenACWY control vaccine. Trial participants were enrolled into age subgroups of 18-55, 56-69 and 70-plus years, which contained approximately 150, 30 and 60 TCR-sequenced participants, respectively. What the authors observed across the whole study: A significant rise in spike-specific TCR breadth and depth was observed after two AZD1222 doses relative to day 0 and relative to MenACWY recipients. Conclusions about previously exposed vaccinees were limited because only six AZD1222 recipients were SARS-CoV-2 seropositive at baseline. Participants were mostly white British and included more females than males, and it was suggested by the authors that clonal diversity may have been underestimated. Because no day 14 peak-response samples were available, repertoires were characterized only after the peak T cell response. Reportedly, close to half of the unique spike-specific TCRs recognized epitopes lying outside the regions that are mutated in the B.1.351 and B.1.1.7 variants. The 56-69-year group was small, and its depth increase did not reach significance, likely because of low power. CD4 TCRs associated with the vaccine covered the entire spike protein, and the dominant responses were in regions 160-218 and 743-854.

Measured from the cysteine to the phenylalanine, the CDR3 is 12 residues long. Just the 36-base CDR3 DNA is kept, in frame starting at base 1. V lost 2 bases and J lost 5 bases; the stretch between them is 5 bases long. From a lookup of the germline V gene, CDR1 and CDR2 are MNHEY and SVGEGT. The time point label of this sample denotes: about 28 days (+/-7) after the second vaccine dose. AZD1222 recipients whose second dose came at about 4 weeks and those whose second dose came at about 12 weeks were combined into one group, since spike-specific TCR depth and breadth did not differ between the two schedules. Samples from vaccinated people were obtained from the UK trials COV001 and COV002, which included a single-blind randomized controlled phase 2/3 trial of AZD1222 (ChAdOx1 nCoV-19) in healthy adults. For TCRbeta chain sequencing, PBMC samples from trial participants were taken at day 0 and at day 28 after the second dose.

The CDR3 regions of human TCRbeta chains were analyzed by immunosequencing. In the authors' own workflow: TCRs in the repertoires were matched against a reference library of SARS-CoV-2-specific TCRs that had been generated with the MIRA antigen-specificity platform. Breadth was defined as the fraction of unique TCRs that were SARS-CoV-2-associated. Depth was defined as the fraction of total T cells that were SARS-CoV-2-associated. Using the MIRA data, each spike-specific TCR was mapped to the spike region that the TCR reacts to and placed in a CD4 or CD8 class. Log10-transformed breadth and depth values were compared by one-way ANOVA with Sidak's multiple comparisons tests. TCRdb's version of the immuneACCESS table is confined to in-frame rearrangements and falls short of the full clone set. An unresolved V gene accounts for under half of the shortfall where checked; the remainder is of unknown origin. From that table come the V and J calls and clone size; the DNA was used to work out D and trimming. The sample table holds some 18,000 clones, of which roughly 81% were seen once. Of the sample, over 20% falls within the top ten clones.

A word on this clone: Its target antigen remains unknown. No clone much larger than this one lies a single base away; base qualities are absent.

Sequenced material: peripheral blood, taken 28 days after the second AZD1222 dose. The sequence derives from an adult who received the AZD1222 COVID-19 vaccine. The receptor chain draws on TRBV6-2 or TRBV6-3 and TRBJ2-3; matching of 5 bases hints at TRBD2 as the D gene. The DNA sequence is as follows: TGTGCCAGCAGTTACCGGGGAGATACGCAGTATTTT. Translated, this is CASSYRGDTQYF.